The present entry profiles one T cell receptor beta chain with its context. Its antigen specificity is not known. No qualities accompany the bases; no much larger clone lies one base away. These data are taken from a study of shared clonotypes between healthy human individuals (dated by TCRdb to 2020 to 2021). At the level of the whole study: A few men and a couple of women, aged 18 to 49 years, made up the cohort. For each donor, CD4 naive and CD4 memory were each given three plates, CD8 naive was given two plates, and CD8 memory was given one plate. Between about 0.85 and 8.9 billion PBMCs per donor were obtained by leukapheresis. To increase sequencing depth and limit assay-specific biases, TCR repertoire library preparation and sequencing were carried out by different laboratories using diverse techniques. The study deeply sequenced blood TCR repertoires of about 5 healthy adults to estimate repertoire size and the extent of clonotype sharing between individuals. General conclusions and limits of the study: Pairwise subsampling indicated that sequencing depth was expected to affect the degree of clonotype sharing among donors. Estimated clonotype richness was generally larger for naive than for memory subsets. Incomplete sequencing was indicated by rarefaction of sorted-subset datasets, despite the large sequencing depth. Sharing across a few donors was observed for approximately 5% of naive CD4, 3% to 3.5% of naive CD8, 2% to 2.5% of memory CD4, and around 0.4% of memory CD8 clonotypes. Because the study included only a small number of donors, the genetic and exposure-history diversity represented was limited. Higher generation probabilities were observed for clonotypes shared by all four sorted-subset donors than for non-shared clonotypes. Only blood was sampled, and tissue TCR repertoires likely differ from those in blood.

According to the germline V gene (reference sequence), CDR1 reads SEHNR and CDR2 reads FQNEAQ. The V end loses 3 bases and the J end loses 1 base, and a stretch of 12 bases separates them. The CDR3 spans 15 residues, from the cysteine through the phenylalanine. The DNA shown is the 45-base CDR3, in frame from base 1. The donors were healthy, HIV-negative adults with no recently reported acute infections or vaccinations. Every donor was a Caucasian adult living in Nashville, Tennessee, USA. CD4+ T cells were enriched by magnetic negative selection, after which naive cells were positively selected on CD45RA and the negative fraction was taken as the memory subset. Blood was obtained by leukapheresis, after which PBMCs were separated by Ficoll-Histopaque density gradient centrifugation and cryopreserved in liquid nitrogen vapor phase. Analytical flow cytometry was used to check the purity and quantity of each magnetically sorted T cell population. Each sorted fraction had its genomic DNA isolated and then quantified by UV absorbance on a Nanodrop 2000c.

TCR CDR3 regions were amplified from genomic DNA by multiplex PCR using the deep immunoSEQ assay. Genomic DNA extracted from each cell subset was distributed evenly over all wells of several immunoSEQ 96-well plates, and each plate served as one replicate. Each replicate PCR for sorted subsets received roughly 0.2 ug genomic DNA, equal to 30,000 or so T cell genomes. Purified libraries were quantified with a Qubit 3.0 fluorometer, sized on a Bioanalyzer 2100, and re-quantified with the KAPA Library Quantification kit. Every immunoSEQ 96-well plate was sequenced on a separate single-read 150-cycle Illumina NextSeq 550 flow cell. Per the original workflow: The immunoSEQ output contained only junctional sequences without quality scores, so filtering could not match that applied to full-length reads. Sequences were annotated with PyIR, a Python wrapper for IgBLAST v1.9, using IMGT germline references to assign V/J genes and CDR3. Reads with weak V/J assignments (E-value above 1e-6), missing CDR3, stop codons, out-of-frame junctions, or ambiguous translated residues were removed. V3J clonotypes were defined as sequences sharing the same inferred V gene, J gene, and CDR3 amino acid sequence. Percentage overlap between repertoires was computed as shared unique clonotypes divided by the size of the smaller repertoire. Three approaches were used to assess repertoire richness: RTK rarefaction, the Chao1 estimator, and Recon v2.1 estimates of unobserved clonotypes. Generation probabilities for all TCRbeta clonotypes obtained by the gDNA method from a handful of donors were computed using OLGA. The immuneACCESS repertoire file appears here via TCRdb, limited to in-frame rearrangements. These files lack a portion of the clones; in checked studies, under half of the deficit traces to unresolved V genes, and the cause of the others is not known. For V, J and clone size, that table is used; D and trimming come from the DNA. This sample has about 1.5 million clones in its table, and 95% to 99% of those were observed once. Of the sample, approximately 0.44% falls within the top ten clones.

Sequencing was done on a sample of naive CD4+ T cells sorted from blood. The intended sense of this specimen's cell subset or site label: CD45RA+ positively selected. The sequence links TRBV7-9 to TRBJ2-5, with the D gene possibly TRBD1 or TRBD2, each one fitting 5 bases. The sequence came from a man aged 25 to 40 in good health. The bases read TGTGCCAGCAGCTTTGGGGACGGGGTCCAAGAGACCCAGTACTTC. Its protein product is CASSFGDGVQETQYF. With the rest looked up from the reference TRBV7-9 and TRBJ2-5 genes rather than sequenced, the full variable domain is DTGVSQNPRHKITKRGQNVTFRCDPISEHNRLYWYRQTLGQGPEFLTYFQNEAQLEKSRLLSDRFSAERPKGSFSTLEIQRTEQGDSAMYLCASSFGDGVQETQYFGPGTRLLVL.